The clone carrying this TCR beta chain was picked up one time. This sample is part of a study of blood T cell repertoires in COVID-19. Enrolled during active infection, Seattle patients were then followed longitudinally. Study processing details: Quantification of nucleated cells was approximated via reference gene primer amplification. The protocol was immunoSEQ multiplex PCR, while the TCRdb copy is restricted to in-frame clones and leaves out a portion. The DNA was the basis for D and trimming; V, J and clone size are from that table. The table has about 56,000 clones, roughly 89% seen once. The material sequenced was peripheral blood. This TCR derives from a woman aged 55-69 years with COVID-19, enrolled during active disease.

As DNA, the CDR3 is TGTGCCAGCAGTTGGCGGGACGATTTATCCTACGAGCAGTACTTC. Residues: CASSWRDDLSYEQYF. The V and J genes are TRBV6-5 and TRBJ2-7, with D tentatively TRBD2 (6 bases). Per germline, CDR1 MNHEY and CDR2 SVGAGI. The CDR3 extends over 15 amino acids. V lost 4 bases, J lost 1 base, and 14 bases lay in between.